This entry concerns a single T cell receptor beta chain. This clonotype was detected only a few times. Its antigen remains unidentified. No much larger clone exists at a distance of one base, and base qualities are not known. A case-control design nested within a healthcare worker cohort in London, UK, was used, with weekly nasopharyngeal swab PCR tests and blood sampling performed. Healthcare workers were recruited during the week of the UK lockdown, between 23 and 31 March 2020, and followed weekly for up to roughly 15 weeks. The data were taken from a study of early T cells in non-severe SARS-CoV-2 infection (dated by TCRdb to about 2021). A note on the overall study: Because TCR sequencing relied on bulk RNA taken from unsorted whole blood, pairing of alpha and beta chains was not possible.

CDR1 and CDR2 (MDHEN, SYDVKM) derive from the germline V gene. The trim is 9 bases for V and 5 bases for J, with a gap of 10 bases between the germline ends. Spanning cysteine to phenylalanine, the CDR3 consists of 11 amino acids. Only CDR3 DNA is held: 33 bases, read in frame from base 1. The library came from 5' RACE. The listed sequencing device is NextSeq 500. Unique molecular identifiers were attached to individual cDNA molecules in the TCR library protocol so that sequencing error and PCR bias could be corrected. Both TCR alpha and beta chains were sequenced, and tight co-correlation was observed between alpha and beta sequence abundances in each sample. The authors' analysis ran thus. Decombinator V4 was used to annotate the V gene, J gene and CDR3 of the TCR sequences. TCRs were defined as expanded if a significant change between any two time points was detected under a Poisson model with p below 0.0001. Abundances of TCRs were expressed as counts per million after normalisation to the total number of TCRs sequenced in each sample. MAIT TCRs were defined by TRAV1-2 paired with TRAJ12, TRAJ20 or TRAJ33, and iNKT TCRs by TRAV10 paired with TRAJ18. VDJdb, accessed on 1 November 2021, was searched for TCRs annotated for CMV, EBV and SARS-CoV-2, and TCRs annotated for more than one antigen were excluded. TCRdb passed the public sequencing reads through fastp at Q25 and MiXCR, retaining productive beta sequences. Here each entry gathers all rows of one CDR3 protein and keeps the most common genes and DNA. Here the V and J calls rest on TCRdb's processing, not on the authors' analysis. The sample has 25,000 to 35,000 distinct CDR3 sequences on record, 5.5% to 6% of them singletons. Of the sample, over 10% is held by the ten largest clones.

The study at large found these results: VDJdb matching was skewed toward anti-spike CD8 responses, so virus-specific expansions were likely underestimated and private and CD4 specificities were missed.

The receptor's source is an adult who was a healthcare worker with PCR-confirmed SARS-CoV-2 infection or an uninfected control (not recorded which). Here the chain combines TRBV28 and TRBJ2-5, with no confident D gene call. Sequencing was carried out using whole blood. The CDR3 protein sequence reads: CASCSSETQYF. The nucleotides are TGTGCCAGTTGCTCATCTGAGACCCAGTACTTC.